The rows below give T cell receptor beta chains drawn from one sample of a study of blood T cells in healthy people across ages. TCRdb independently ran MiXCR on the 5' RACE reads; one entry per CDR3 protein. Of about 400,000 distinct CDR3 sequences listed, approximately 51% are singletons. The sample comprised blood. These receptors came from a man aged 60 to 69 in good health. The CDR3 runs from the conserved cysteine through the conserved F or W. The D gene is left open where the match is weak. Not all rows give a size; the values are once, few, many and, for expanded clones, a class.

-	-	TRBJ2-7	TRBV7-9	CASSLDDSYEQYF	TGTGCCAGCAGCTTAGACGACAGCTACGAGCAGTACTTC
-	-	TRBJ2-5	TRBV4-1	CASSQGNMGETQYF	TGCGCCAGCAGCCAAGGGAACATGGGAGAGACCCAGTACTTC
-	-	TRBJ1-2	TRBV20-1	CSARDPRTDNYGYTF	TGCAGTGCTAGAGACCCCCGGACAGACAACTATGGCTACACCTTC
-	-	TRBJ2-7	TRBV21-1	CASSKAGRSYEQYF	TGTGCCAGCAGCAAAGCGGGGCGCTCCTACGAGCAGTACTTC
-	-	TRBJ1-2	TRBV28	CASSRITVDNYGYTF	TGTGCCAGCAGCCGCATAACGGTGGACAACTATGGCTACACCTTC
-	-	TRBJ2-1	TRBV20-1	CSARDGAFGEQFF	TGCAGTGCTAGAGATGGTGCCTTCGGGGAGCAGTTCTTC
-	-	TRBJ2-2	TRBV29-1	CSVGVGSRTGELFF	TGCAGCGTTGGGGTCGGGTCACGCACCGGGGAGCTGTTTTTT
once	-	TRBJ2-7	TRBV5-1	CASSENVGSYEQYF	TGCGCCAGCAGCGAGAACGTAGGCTCCTACGAGCAGTACTTC
once	-	TRBJ2-6	TRBV10-2	CASRETGTGANVLTF	TGCGCCAGCAGGGAAACAGGGACTGGGGCCAACGTCCTGACTTTC
-	-	TRBJ1-6	TRBV10-3	CAIGLGGRENSPLHF	TGTGCCATCGGTTTAGGGGGACGGGAAAATTCACCCCTCCACTTT
-	-	TRBJ2-3	TRBV12-3/TRBV12-4	CASRLTGTDTQYF	TGTGCCAGCAGACTCACAGGGACAGATACGCAGTATTTT
-	TRBD2	TRBJ2-7	TRBV14	CASSLSGSTYNEQYF	TGTGCCAGCAGCCTGAGCGGGAGTACTTACAATGAGCAGTACTTC
-	-	TRBJ2-7	TRBV27	CASSVRVTYEQYF	TGTGCCAGCAGTGTCAGGGTCACCTACGAGCAGTACTTC
-	TRBD1	TRBJ2-3	TRBV7-9	CASSSTGYTQYF	TGTGCCAGCAGCTCGACAGGGTATACGCAGTATTTT
-	-	TRBJ2-1	TRBV13	CASSLGADTWNEQFF	TGTGCCAGCAGCTTAGGGGCGGACACTTGGAATGAGCAGTTCTTC
-	-	TRBJ2-3	TRBV15	CATETTDTDTQYF	TGTGCCACCGAGACTACCGACACAGATACGCAGTATTTT
-	-	TRBJ1-2	TRBV19	CASSPSQGNLYGYTF	TGTGCCAGTAGTCCAAGCCAGGGGAACCTCTATGGCTACACCTTC
-	TRBD1	TRBJ2-6	TRBV20-1	CSAREGQGRPGANVLTF	TGCAGTGCTAGGGAAGGACAGGGACGTCCTGGGGCCAACGTCCTGACTTTC
-	-	TRBJ2-7	TRBV20-1	CSARGGPRVPVYEQYF	TGCAGTGCTAGAGGTGGCCCCCGGGTACCGGTTTACGAGCAGTACTTC
-	-	TRBJ2-1	TRBV7-2	CASSIAGYSETQFF	TGTGCCAGCAGCATAGCTGGCTACTCAGAGACCCAGTTCTTC
-	-	TRBJ2-5	TRBV15	CATSRDLETQYF	TGTGCCACCAGCAGAGATTTGGAGACCCAGTACTTC
-	TRBD2	TRBJ2-7	TRBV20-1	CSAIIAGGPYEQYF	TGCAGTGCCATTATAGCGGGAGGGCCCTACGAGCAGTACTTC
few	-	TRBJ2-5	TRBV29-1	CSAPAGGQETQYF	TGCAGCGCCCCCGCCGGGGGTCAAGAGACCCAGTACTTC
-	-	TRBJ2-5	TRBV25-1	CASSPSETPRGTQYF	TGTGCCAGCAGTCCTTCCGAGACACCACGGGGGACCCAGTACTTC
few	TRBD1	TRBJ2-7	TRBV6-5	CASTRRTGPVYEQYF	TGTGCCAGCACTAGACGGACAGGGCCAGTCTACGAGCAGTACTTC
-	TRBD2	TRBJ2-5	TRBV7-2	CASSWGLAGETQYF	TGTGCCAGCAGCTGGGGACTAGCGGGCGAGACCCAGTACTTC
-	-	TRBJ2-6	TRBV6-6	CASSSLDAVVLTF	TGTGCCAGCAGTTCCTTGGACGCCGTTGTCCTGACTTTC
many	TRBD1	TRBJ1-2	TRBV7-9	CASSLEQGAPYGYTF	TGTGCCAGCAGCTTAGAACAGGGGGCTCCCTATGGCTACACCTTC
-	-	TRBJ2-1	TRBV20-1	CSARDPQRSYNEQFF	TGCAGTGCTAGAGATCCCCAGAGGTCCTACAATGAGCAGTTCTTC
many	-	TRBJ2-1	TRBV11-2	CASSFRGSYNEQFF	TGTGCCAGCAGCTTTCGCGGTTCCTACAATGAGCAGTTCTTC
-	TRBD1	TRBJ2-1	TRBV7-2	CASSLTGQGARNEQFF	TGTGCCAGCAGCTTAACGGGACAGGGGGCGCGCAATGAGCAGTTCTTC
-	-	TRBJ2-3	TRBV24-1	CATSDARDFTDMQYF	TGTGCCACCAGTGATGCCCGGGACTTCACAGATATGCAGTATTTT
many	-	TRBJ2-3	TRBV27	CATQGGAGDTQYF	TGTGCCACCCAAGGGGGGGCTGGAGATACGCAGTATTTT
few	TRBD2	TRBJ2-5	TRBV28	CASGFLAGEGVLQETQYF	TGTGCCAGCGGGTTCCTAGCGGGAGAGGGGGTCCTTCAAGAGACCCAGTACTTC
once	TRBD2	TRBJ2-1	TRBV14	CASSSTSGRVDNEQFF	TGTGCCAGCAGCTCGACTAGCGGGAGGGTCGACAATGAGCAGTTCTTC